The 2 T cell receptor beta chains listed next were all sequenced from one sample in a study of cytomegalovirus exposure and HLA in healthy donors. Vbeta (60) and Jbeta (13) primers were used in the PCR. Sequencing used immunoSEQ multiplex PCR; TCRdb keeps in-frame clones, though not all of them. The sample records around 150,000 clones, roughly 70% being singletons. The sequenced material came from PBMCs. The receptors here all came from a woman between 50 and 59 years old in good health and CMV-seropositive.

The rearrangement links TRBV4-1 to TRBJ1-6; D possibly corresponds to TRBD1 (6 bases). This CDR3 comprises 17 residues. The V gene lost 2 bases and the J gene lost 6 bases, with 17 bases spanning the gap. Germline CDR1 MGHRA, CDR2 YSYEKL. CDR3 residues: CASSQPQDRSVNSPLHF. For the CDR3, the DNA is TGCGCCAGCAGCCAACCCCAGGACAGATCGGTTAATTCACCCCTCCACTTT.

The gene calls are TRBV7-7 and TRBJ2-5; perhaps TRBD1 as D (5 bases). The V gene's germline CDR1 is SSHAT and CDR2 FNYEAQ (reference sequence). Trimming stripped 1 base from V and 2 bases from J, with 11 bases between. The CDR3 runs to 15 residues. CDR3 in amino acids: CASSLDGANQETQYF. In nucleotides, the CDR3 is TGTGCCAGCAGCTTAGATGGGGCGAATCAAGAGACCCAGTACTTC. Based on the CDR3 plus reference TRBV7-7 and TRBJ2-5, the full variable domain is GAGVSQSPRYKVTKRGQDVTLRCDPISSHATLYWYQQALGQGPEFLTYFNYEAQPDKSGLPSDRFSAERPEGSISTLTIQRTEQRDSAMYRCASSLDGANQETQYFGPGTRLLVL.